A selection of T cell receptor beta chains follows, all from one sample in a study of cytomegalovirus exposure and HLA in healthy donors. Clones were sequenced by immunoSEQ multiplex PCR, and TCRdb holds only the in-frame ones, with some missing. This table holds around 60,000 clones, about 65% found once. The sample comprised PBMCs. The receptors stem from a man aged 50 or older in good health and CMV-seropositive. CDR3s include the opening cysteine and the closing phenylalanine or tryptophan. A D gene is named only where the DNA matches it firmly. For some rows the clone size is stated as once, few or many, or as a class when expanded; others skip it.

J	D	V	size	DNA	CDR3
TRBJ1-5	TRBD1	TRBV30	once	TGTGCCTGGAGTCCTGACACAGGGGGTCAGCCCCAGCATTTT	CAWSPDTGGQPQHF
TRBJ2-5	TRBD2	TRBV9	-	TGTGCCAGCAGCGTAGGGAGGGAGGGTACAAACCAAGAGACCCAGTACTTC	CASSVGREGTNQETQYF
TRBJ1-1	-	TRBV5-4	-	TGTGCCAGCAGCCCGGGACAGAACACTGAAGCTTTCTTT	CASSPGQNTEAFF
TRBJ2-3	TRBD1	TRBV5-4	-	TGTGCCAGCAGCTTGAACAGGGGGCGGACAGATACGCAGTATTTT	CASSLNRGRTDTQYF
TRBJ2-7	-	TRBV2	-	TGTGCCAGCAGTGAAAGAAGGGGCTACGAGCAGTACTTC	CASSERRGYEQYF
TRBJ1-1	-	TRBV4-1	-	TGCGCCAGCAGTCACAGGGCGAGCACTGAAGCTTTCTTT	CASSHRASTEAFF
TRBJ2-7	-	TRBV11-2	few	TGTGCCAGCAGCTTACCTTCCTACGAGCAGTACTTC	CASSLPSYEQYF
TRBJ2-3	TRBD1	TRBV6-4	-	TGTGCCAGCAGGAGGACAGGGGCTAGCACAGATACGCAGTATTTT	CASRRTGASTDTQYF
TRBJ2-7	TRBD1	TRBV10-3	-	TGTGCCATCAGTGAGCCGGGTGGGACAGGGACCTACGAGCAGTACTTC	CAISEPGGTGTYEQYF
TRBJ2-7	TRBD2	TRBV7-2	few	TGTGCCAGCAGCCTAGGCGTGCCGGGACTAGCGGTGGGGCAGTACTTC	CASSLGVPGLAVGQYF
TRBJ2-3	-	TRBV7-6	once	TGTGCCAGCAGCCCTAGCCGCCTGGACGGAGATACGCAGTATTTT	CASSPSRLDGDTQYF
TRBJ1-1	-	TRBV19	-	TGTGCCAGTAGTATAGCAGGGGCCACTGAAGCTTTCTTT	CASSIAGATEAFF
TRBJ2-3	TRBD2	TRBV20-1	-	TGCAGTAGCGGGAATGAAGATACGCAGTATTTT	CSSGNEDTQYF
TRBJ1-2	TRBD1	TRBV18	-	TGTGCCAGCTCACCAGGGACAGGGGGCTTTAACTATGGCTACACCTTC	CASSPGTGGFNYGYTF
TRBJ2-3	-	TRBV30	-	TGTGCCTGGAGTTCTAGCCCAGATACGCAGTATTTT	CAWSSSPDTQYF
TRBJ1-4	-	TRBV4-3	once	TGCGCCAGCAGCCAAGACAGATATAATGAAAAACTGTTTTTT	CASSQDRYNEKLFF
TRBJ2-5	TRBD2	TRBV5-1	-	TGCGCCAGCAGCTTTGGCGGGAGTGGAGGGGAGACCCAGTACTTC	CASSFGGSGGETQYF
TRBJ2-2	TRBD2	TRBV19	-	TGTGCCAGTAGTATTAGGAGGCTAGCGGGTATTGGCGGGGAGCTGTTTTTT	CASSIRRLAGIGGELFF
TRBJ1-4	TRBD1	TRBV4-1	-	TGCGCCAGCAGCCGAGGACAGGGGGCATGGGATGAAAAACTGTTTTTT	CASSRGQGAWDEKLFF
TRBJ1-5	TRBD1	TRBV10-3	few	TGTGCCATCAGCCTCCGCCCCACAGGGGAGGATGACAATCAGCCCCAGCATTTT	CAISLRPTGEDDNQPQHF
TRBJ2-7	-	TRBV2	-	TGTGCCAGCAGTGCTAGGGGCAACTCCTACGAGCAGTACTTC	CASSARGNSYEQYF
TRBJ2-3	TRBD2	TRBV4-2	-	TGTGCCAGCAAGCGGGAGGGGACAGATACGCAGTATTTT	CASKREGTDTQYF
TRBJ2-1	TRBD2	TRBV19	-	TGTGCCAGTAGTGCTAGCGGAAGCTCCTACAATGAGCAGTTCTTC	CASSASGSSYNEQFF
TRBJ2-1	TRBD2	TRBV7-2	-	TGTGCCAGCAGCTTAGTTGGGAGGGTACGAGCTGAGCAGTTCTTC	CASSLVGRVRAEQFF
TRBJ2-3	-	TRBV7-9	-	TGTGCCAGCAGCGCAGGTCCCTTCCCCGATACGCAGTATTTT	CASSAGPFPDTQYF
TRBJ2-2	TRBD2	TRBV30	-	TGTGCCTGCCCGTCTTTGGCGGGGGGCCGGGTCGGGGAGCTGTTTTTT	CACPSLAGGRVGELFF
TRBJ2-5	-	TRBV11-2	-	TGTGCCAGCAGCCAAGAGACAGAACAAGAGACCCAGTACTTC	CASSQETEQETQYF
TRBJ1-1	TRBD1	TRBV6-5	-	TGTGCCAGCAGTTTGGGCTCAGGGGGGAACACTGAAGCTTTCTTT	CASSLGSGGNTEAFF
TRBJ1-5	-	TRBV19	once	TGTGCCAGTAGTATAGTTAGGCAGGCCTACAATCAGCCCCAGCATTTT	CASSIVRQAYNQPQHF
TRBJ1-2	-	TRBV4-3	once	TGCGCCAGCAGCCAAGATCCTACCTCGCGCGCGAGCTATGGCTACACCTTC	CASSQDPTSRASYGYTF
TRBJ1-4	-	TRBV4-1	few	TGCGCCAGCAGCCAAGAACCGGGAAGGAGGGTTAATGAAAAACTGTTTTTT	CASSQEPGRRVNEKLFF
TRBJ2-1	TRBD2	TRBV6-4	-	TGTGCCAGCAGCCCAGTGGCGGGAGCATACAATGAGCAGTTCTTC	CASSPVAGAYNEQFF
TRBJ1-6	-	TRBV30	-	TGTGCCTGGAGAAAAGGGGATAGCCTATATAATTCACCCCTCCACTTT	CAWRKGDSLYNSPLHF
TRBJ1-5	-	TRBV9	few	TGTGCCAGCAGCGCGGACATCAATCAGCCCCAGCATTTT	CASSADINQPQHF
TRBJ1-2	TRBD1	TRBV5-1	-	TGCGCCAGCAGCTTGGAAGGGGGCCTCGGCTATGGCTACACCTTC	CASSLEGGLGYGYTF
TRBJ1-1	-	TRBV28	-	TGTGCCAGCAGTCCGCCACGACAATGGAACACTGAAGCTTTCTTT	CASSPPRQWNTEAFF
TRBJ2-6	-	TRBV4-2	few	TGTGCCAGCAGCCAAGATGCGGGCTCTGGGGCCAACGTCCTGACTTTC	CASSQDAGSGANVLTF